This TCR beta chain is drawn from a study of post-analysis software for immune sequencing data. The wider study: Some patients lacked subtype; others had relapsing-remitting, secondary progressive or progressive-relapsing disease. Study-wide results and limits: Several TRBV segments (TRBV5-6, TRBV5-1 and TRBV20-1 among them) occurred more frequently in patients than in controls. In multiple sclerosis, normalized Chao1 diversity was significantly below that of controls. Those samples that were prepared in the same batch co-clustered strongly by F measure.

In germline, CDR1 is DFQATT, CDR2 SNEGSKA (reference sequence). The CDR3 has 13 residues. V was cut by 3 bases and J by 1 base, with 9 bases left in between. Remarks on this clonotype: Its antigen is currently unknown.

Prepared TCR beta cDNA libraries contained unique molecular identifiers. Each batch of roughly 1 to 10 million T cells produced 500,000 to 550,000 cDNA molecules. Via MiXCR, TCRdb re-called the PCR reads, giving one row per CDR3 protein. The sample lists about 800,000 distinct CDR3 sequences, roughly 29% occurring once. The sequence was collected from a girl aged 5-17 years with multiple sclerosis. Sample: blood. J is TRBJ2-5 and V is TRBV20-1, with a tentative D call TRBD1 (7 bases). In DNA form, the CDR3 reads TGCAGTGCTAGGCGGGACAGCCAAGAGACCCAGTACTTC. As protein: CSARRDSQETQYF.